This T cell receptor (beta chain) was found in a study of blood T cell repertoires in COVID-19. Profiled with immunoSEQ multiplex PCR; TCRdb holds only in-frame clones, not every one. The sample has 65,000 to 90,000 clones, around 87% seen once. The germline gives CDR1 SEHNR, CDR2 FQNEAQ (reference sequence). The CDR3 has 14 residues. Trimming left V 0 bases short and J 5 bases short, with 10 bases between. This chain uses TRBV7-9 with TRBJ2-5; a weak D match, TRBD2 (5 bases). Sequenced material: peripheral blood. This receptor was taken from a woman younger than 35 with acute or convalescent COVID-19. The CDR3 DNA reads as TGTGCCAGCAGCTTAGCCGGGGAGTGGGAGACCCAGTACTTC. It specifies CASSLAGEWETQYF.